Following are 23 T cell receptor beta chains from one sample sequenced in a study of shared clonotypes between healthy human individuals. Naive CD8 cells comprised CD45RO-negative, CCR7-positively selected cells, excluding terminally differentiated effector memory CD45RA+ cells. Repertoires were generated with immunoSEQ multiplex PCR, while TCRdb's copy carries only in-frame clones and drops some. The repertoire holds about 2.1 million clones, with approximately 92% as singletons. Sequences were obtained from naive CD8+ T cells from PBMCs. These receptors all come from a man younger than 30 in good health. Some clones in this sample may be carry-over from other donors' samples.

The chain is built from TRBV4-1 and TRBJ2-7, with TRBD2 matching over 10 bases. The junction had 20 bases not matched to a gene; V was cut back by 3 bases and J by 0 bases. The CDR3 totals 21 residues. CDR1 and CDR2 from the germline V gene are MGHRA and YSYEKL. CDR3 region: CASSHKIRGQGPSGSSYEQYF. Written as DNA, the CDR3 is TGCGCCAGCAGCCACAAGATCAGGGGGCAAGGACCTAGCGGGAGCTCCTACGAGCAGTACTTC.

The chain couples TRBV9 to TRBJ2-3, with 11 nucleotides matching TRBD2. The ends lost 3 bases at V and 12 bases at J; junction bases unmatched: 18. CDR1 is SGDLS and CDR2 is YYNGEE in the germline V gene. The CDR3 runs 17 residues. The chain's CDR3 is CASSASTSGTQSSAQYF. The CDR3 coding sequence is TGTGCCAGCAGCGCCTCGACTAGCGGGACTCAATCCTCGGCCCAGTATTTT.

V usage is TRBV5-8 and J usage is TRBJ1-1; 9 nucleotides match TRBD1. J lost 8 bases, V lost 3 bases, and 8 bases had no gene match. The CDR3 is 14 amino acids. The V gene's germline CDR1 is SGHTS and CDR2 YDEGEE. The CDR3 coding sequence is TGTGCCAGCAGCTGGGGGACAGGGTGGCCCGAAGCTTTCTTT. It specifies CASSWGTGWPEAFF.

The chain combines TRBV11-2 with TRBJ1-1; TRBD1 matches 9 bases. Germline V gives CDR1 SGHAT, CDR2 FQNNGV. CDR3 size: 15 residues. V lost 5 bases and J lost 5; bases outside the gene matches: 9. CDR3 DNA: TGTGCCAGCAGCGACCCGCGACAGGGGGAGACTGAAGCTTTCTTT. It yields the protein CASSDPRQGETEAFF.

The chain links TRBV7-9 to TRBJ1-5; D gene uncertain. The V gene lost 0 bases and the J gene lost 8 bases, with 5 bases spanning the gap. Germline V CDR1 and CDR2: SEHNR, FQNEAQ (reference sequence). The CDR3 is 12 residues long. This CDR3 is CASSLAGKPQHF. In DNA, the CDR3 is TGTGCCAGCAGCTTAGCTGGCAAGCCCCAGCATTTT.

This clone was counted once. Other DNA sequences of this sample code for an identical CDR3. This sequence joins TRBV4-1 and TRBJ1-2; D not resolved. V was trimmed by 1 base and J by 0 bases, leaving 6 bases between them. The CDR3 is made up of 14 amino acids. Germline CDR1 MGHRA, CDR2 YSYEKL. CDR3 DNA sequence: TGCGCCAGCAGCCAAGGGGCCTCTAACTATGGCTACACCTTC. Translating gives CASSQGASNYGYTF.

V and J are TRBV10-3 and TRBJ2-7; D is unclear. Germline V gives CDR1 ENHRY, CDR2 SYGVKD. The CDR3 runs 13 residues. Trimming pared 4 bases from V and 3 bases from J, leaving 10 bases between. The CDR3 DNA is TGTGCCATCAGTGTCTCCGCGGTCTACGAGCAGTACTTC. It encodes CAISVSAVYEQYF.

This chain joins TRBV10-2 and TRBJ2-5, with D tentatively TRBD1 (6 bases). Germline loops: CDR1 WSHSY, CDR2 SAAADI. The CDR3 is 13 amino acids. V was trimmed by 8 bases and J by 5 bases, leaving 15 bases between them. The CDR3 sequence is CASLQGPPETQYF. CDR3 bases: TGCGCCAGCCTACAGGGACCCCCGGAGACCCAGTACTTC.

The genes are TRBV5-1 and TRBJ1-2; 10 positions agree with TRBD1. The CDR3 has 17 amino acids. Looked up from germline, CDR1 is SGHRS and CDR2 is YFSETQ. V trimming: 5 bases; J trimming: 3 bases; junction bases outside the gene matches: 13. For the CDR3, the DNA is TGCGCCAGCAGTTACGCCCGGACAGGGGGGGATCACTATGGCTACACCTTC. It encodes CASSYARTGGDHYGYTF.

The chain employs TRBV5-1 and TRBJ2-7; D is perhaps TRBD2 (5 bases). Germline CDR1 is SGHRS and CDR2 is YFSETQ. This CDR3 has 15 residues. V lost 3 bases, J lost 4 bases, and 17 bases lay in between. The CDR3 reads CASSSHPGEKYEQYF. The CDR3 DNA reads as TGCGCCAGCAGCTCACACCCCGGGGAGAAGTACGAGCAGTACTTC.

The CDR3 protein is CATRDPRPSYGYTF. In nucleotides, the CDR3 is TGTGCCACCCGCGACCCTCGGCCCAGCTATGGCTACACCTTC. The chain employs TRBV15 and TRBJ1-2; D gene unclear. Per germline, CDR1 LNHNV and CDR2 YYDKDF (reference sequence). V lost 8 bases and J 4 bases, leaving 17 bases between the germline ends. The CDR3 has 14 residues. Supplemented by reference TRBV15 and TRBJ1-2, the full variable domain reads DAMVIQNPRYQVTQFGKPVTLSCSQTLNHNVMYWYQQKSSQAPKLLFHYYDKDFNNEADTPDNFQSRRPNTSFCFLDIRSPGLGDTAMYLCATRDPRPSYGYTFGSGTRLTVV.

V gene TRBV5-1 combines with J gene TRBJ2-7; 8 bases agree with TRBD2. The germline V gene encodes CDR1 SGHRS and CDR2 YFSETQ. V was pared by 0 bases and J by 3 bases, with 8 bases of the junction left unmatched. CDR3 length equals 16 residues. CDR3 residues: CASSLALAEARYEQYF. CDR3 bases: TGCGCCAGCAGCTTGGCACTAGCGGAGGCCCGCTACGAGCAGTACTTC.

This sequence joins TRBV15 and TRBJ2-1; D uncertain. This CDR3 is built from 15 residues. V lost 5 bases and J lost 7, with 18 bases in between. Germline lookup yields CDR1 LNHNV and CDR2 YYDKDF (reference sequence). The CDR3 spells CATSFHPGPQNEQFF. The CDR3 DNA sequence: TGTGCCACCAGCTTCCACCCCGGGCCTCAGAATGAGCAGTTCTTC.

Here the CDR3 reads CSVEDGFGPQETQYF. In DNA form, the CDR3 reads TGCAGCGTTGAAGATGGGTTTGGGCCGCAAGAGACCCAGTACTTC. The chain uses TRBV29-1 and TRBJ2-5; no definite D call. V lost 0 bases to trimming and J lost 2 bases, with 13 bases between them. Germline V gene sequence: CDR1 SQVTM, CDR2 ANQGSEA. CDR3 length: 15 amino acids. The full variable domain, completed using reference TRBV29-1 and TRBJ2-5, is SAVISQKPSRDICQRGTSLTIQCQVDSQVTMMFWYRQQPGQSLTLIATANQGSEATYESGFVIDKFPISRPNLTFSTLTVSNMSPEDSSIYLCSVEDGFGPQETQYFGPGTRLLVL.

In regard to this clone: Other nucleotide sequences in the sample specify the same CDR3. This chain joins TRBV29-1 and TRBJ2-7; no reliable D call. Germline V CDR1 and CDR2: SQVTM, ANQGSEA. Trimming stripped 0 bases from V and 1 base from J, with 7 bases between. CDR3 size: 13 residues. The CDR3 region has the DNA TGCAGCGTTGAAGATAGGGCTTCCTACGAGCAGTACTTC. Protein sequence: CSVEDRASYEQYF.

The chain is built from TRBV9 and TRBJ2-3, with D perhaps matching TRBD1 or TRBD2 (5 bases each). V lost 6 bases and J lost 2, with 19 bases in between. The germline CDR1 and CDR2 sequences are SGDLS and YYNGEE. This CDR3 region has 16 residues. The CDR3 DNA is TGTGCCAGCACCCACGGGGCCAGCGGTTTCACAGATACGCAGTATTTT. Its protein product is CASTHGASGFTDTQYF.

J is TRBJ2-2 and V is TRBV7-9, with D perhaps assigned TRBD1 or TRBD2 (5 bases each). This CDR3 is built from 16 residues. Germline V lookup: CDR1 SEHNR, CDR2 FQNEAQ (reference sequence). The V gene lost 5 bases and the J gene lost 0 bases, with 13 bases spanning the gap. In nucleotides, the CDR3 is TGTGCCAGCAGCCGAAGGGGTAGCGCGAACACCGGGGAGCTGTTTTTT. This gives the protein CASSRRGSANTGELFF.

The CDR3, as DNA: TGTGCCAGCAGTTTATGGTCCGGACCGAGCACTGAAGCTTTCTTT. This translates into CASSLWSGPSTEAFF. The chain uses TRBV27 and TRBJ1-1; no reliable D call. CDR1 is MNHEY and CDR2 is SMNVEV in the germline V gene (reference sequence). This CDR3 comprises 15 residues. V lost 1 base and J lost 4, with 13 bases in between.

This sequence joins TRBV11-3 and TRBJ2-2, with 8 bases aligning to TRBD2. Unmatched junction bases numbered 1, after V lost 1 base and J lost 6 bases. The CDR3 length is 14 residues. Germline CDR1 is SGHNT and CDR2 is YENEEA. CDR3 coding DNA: TGTGCCAGCAGCTTAGCGGGAGGGTCCGGGGAGCTGTTTTTT. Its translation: CASSLAGGSGELFF.

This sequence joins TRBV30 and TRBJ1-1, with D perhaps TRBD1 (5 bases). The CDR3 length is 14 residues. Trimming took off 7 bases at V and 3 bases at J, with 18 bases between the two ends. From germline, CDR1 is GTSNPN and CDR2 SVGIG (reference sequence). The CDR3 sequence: CAYNARGGYTEAFF. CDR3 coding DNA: TGTGCCTACAATGCACGGGGGGGGTACACTGAAGCTTTCTTT.

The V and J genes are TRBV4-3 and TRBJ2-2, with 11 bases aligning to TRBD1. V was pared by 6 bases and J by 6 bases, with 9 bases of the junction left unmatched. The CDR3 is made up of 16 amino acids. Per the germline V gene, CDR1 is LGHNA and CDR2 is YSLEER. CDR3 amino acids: CASSLGTGGLSGELFF. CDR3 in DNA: TGCGCCAGCAGTCTAGGGACAGGGGGTCTCTCCGGGGAGCTGTTTTTT.

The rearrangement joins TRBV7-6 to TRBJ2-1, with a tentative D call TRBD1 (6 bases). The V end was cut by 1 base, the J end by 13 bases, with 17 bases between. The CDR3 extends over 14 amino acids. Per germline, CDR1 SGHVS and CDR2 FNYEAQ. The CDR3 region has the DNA TGTGCCAGCAGCTTAGTGGACAGCGGTAATAGTCAGTTCTTC. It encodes CASSLVDSGNSQFF.

CDR3 DNA: TGTGCCAGCAGTTTCCTCCAGGGTCCCACAGATACGCAGTATTTT. This translates into CASSFLQGPTDTQYF. This chain joins TRBV27 and TRBJ2-3; D perhaps matches TRBD1 (5 bases). Trimming took off 3 bases at V and 2 bases at J, with 12 bases between the two ends. CDR1 and CDR2 (germline): MNHEY, SMNVEV (reference sequence). This CDR3 is 15 amino acids long.